The entry that follows covers one T cell receptor (beta chain) sequence. What it recognizes is unknown. The data originate from a study of identical twins. Study-wide results and caveats: Fewer insertions marked abundant cord blood beta clonotypes; young adult naive trended weakly, memory not at all.

TCRdb re-called the 5' RACE reads with MiXCR, one entry per CDR3 protein. The sample lists roughly 250,000 distinct CDR3 sequences; more than 12% were seen once. Trimming took 5 bases from V and 1 from J, leaving 9 bases between them. Germline V gene lookup returns CDR1 LNHDA and CDR2 SQIVND (reference sequence). The CDR3 runs 14 residues. The receptor was derived from a woman younger than 30 in good health. The sample was memory (CD45RO+) T cells sorted from blood. The chain has TRBV19 and TRBJ2-1; D call uncertain. The CDR3 region has the DNA TGTGCCAGTAGTGTGTGGATGTCCTACAATGAGCAGTTCTTC. Translating gives CASSVWMSYNEQFF.